This T cell receptor beta chain was found in a study of shared clonotypes between healthy human individuals. Libraries were prepared by immunoSEQ multiplex PCR; TCRdb keeps only in-frame clonotypes and omits some of them. The sample contains more than 2 million clones, roughly 96% of which appear only once. Splitting of CD4+ cells produced CD45RA+ naive and CD45RA-negative memory subsets. Notes on this clone: Its target is unknown. The sample carries other DNA sequences with the same CDR3.

Overall study findings and caveats: Clonotype sharing among donors likely depends on sequencing depth.

V lost 4 bases and J 6 bases, leaving 7 bases between the germline ends. Germline assignment: CDR1 MDHEN and CDR2 SYDVKM. This CDR3 has 11 residues. The TCR comes from a young man in good health. The chain recombines TRBV28 with TRBJ2-7; D call uncertain. What was sequenced was naive CD4+ T cells sorted from blood. Subset denoted: CD45RA+ positively selected. Here the CDR3 DNA reads TGTGCCAGCAGTTCCCTAGGCGAGCAGTACTTC. Translated: CASSSLGEQYF.